This T cell receptor beta chain was captured in a study of blood T cell repertoires in COVID-19. V lost 6 bases, J lost 6 bases, and 5 bases stayed unmatched. This CDR3 contains 13 residues. Sequencing was performed with immunoSEQ multiplex PCR; in TCRdb, only in-frame clones are kept and a portion is missing. The data contain roughly 290,000 clones, more than 75% of them singletons. The TCR originated in a woman aged 50 to 65 who had recovered from COVID-19. V and J are TRBV12-3 or TRBV12-4 and TRBJ1-1, with 9 positions matching TRBD1. The source material was peripheral blood. The CDR3 bases are TGTGCCAGCAGGCCACAGGGGGCCGCTGAAGCTTTCTTT. Its translation: CASRPQGAAEAFF.